These 31 T cell receptor beta chains share one sample of origin, sequenced in a study of beta chain features in type 1 diabetes. Since all of the isolated RNA was reverse transcribed, expressed TCRB transcripts were what got sequenced. Produced via immunoSEQ multiplex PCR; TCRdb's table is partial and in-frame only. The sample yields roughly 280,000 clones, 24% seen once. Study results and limitations: Shorter TCRB CDR3s, moderately but significantly so, marked every one of the four CD4+ subsets in Type 1 diabetes patients.

Their specific antigens are unknown. The sample comprised naive CD4+ T cells from blood. These receptors were collected from a woman aged 25 to 39 with type 1 diabetes.

This chain connects TRBV2 to TRBJ2-6; 9 bases are shared with TRBD1. The germline CDR1 and CDR2 sequences are SNHLY and FYNNEI. The CDR3 sequence is 16 residues long. V was pared by 8 bases and J by 2 bases, with 7 bases of the junction left unmatched. The CDR3 DNA reads TGTGCCAGCGGGGGACAGGGAATCGCTGGGGCCAACGTCCTGACTTTC. Encoded protein: CASGGQGIAGANVLTF.

The rearrangement links TRBV15 to TRBJ2-5; possibly TRBD2 for D (5 bases). There are 15 residues in the CDR3. V shed 1 base and J shed 1 base, with 10 bases lying between them. Per the germline V gene, CDR1 is LNHNV and CDR2 is YYDKDF (reference sequence). The CDR3 DNA sequence: TGTGCCACCAGCAGAGGGGGAGCCGGCCAAGAGACCCAGTACTTC. Protein product: CATSRGGAGQETQYF.

This clone has only a few counts. The gene calls are TRBV5-4 and TRBJ2-1; 15 bases are shared with TRBD2. Germline V gene data show CDR1 as SGHNT and CDR2 as YYREEE (reference sequence). This CDR3 region has 13 residues. Trimming cost V 7 bases and J 9 bases; bases outside gene matches: 2. CDR3 DNA: TGTGCCAGCCCGGGACTAGCGGGGGGTGAGCAGTTCTTC. Its protein product is CASPGLAGGEQFF.

This clone was seen a few times. The chain uses TRBV28 and TRBJ2-7; 11 bases line up with TRBD1. V lost 4 bases to trimming and J lost 7 bases; unmatched junction nucleotides: 6. Germline CDR1 reads MDHEN; CDR2 reads SYDVKM. There are 14 residues in the CDR3. DNA for the CDR3: TGTGCCAGCAGTTCTGGACAGGGGGCGTATGAGCAGTACTTC. The encoded protein is CASSSGQGAYEQYF.

In its sample, this clone was seen a few times. V gene TRBV28 combines with J gene TRBJ1-1; D remains ambiguous. Trimming removed 7 bases at V and 1 base at J, with 10 bases between. The germline V gene has CDR1 MDHEN and CDR2 SYDVKM. CDR3 size: 13 residues. The DNA of the CDR3 is TGTGCCAGCATCCCTGGGCAGAACACTGAAGCTTTCTTT. Its protein product is CASIPGQNTEAFF.

The chain has TRBV30 and TRBJ1-4, with TRBD1 matching 10 bases. CDR3 length equals 14 residues. The V segment lost 1 base and the J segment 5 bases; nucleotides outside the gene matches: 1. Per germline, CDR1 GTSNPN and CDR2 SVGIG (reference sequence). The CDR3 DNA is TGTGCCTGGAGTGCGGGACAGGGGAATGAAAAACTGTTTTTT. Translation: CAWSAGQGNEKLFF.

The chain couples TRBV6-1 to TRBJ2-1; 7 bases match TRBD2. CDR1 MNHNS and CDR2 SASEGT come from the germline V gene. This CDR3 has 14 amino acids. The V gene end was trimmed by 6 bases and the J gene end by 5 bases; junction bases not matched to a gene: 7. CDR3 loop: CASRSMGGNNEQFF. The CDR3 nucleotides read TGTGCCAGCAGATCAATGGGGGGGAACAATGAGCAGTTCTTC.

This chain joins TRBV5-4 and TRBJ1-1; the D gene is possibly TRBD1 (5 bases). Germline values: CDR1 SGHNT, CDR2 YYREEE (reference sequence). Trimming stripped 1 base from V and 4 bases from J, with 17 bases between. The CDR3 is 16 amino acids. CDR3 amino acids: CASSLWGGVYSTEAFF. The CDR3 nucleotides read TGTGCCAGCAGCTTGTGGGGCGGGGTTTATAGCACTGAAGCTTTCTTT.

The J gene is TRBJ1-5, the V gene TRBV30; D gene unclear. This CDR3 is 14 amino acids long. Looked up from germline, CDR1 is GTSNPN and CDR2 is SVGIG (reference sequence). The germline V and J ends were trimmed by 2 bases and 0 bases, with 8 bases remaining between them. Here the CDR3 reads CAWSPRDSNQPQHF. CDR3 bases: TGTGCCTGGAGTCCGCGGGATAGCAATCAGCCCCAGCATTTT.

This rearrangement joins TRBV28 to TRBJ2-1; 7 bases are shared with TRBD2. The CDR3 consists of 15 residues. Germline lookup yields CDR1 MDHEN and CDR2 SYDVKM. With 3 bases clipped from V and 3 bases from J, the junction kept 5 bases outside the gene matches. The CDR3 nucleotides are TGTGCCAGCAGTTTCGGCCAGCGGGGCTACAATGAGCAGTTCTTC. It is translated as CASSFGQRGYNEQFF.

This clone was seen more than once but under ten times. V usage is TRBV4-1 and J usage is TRBJ1-5, with D perhaps matching TRBD1 (5 bases). The CDR3 is 18 amino acids. The V gene's germline CDR1 is MGHRA and CDR2 YSYEKL. The V gene lost 0 bases and the J gene lost 2 bases, with 17 bases spanning the gap. CDR3 bases: TGCGCCAGCAGCCAAGACAGGGTGGGTCTATTGGGCAATCAGCCCCAGCATTTT. Translated, it gives CASSQDRVGLLGNQPQHF.

This chain uses TRBV7-3 with TRBJ2-4; 12 positions agree with TRBD1. Germline lookup yields CDR1 SGHTA and CDR2 FQGTGA. This CDR3 region has 16 residues. V lost 2 bases to trimming and J lost 6 bases; unmatched junction nucleotides: 5. CDR3 sequence reads: CASSLSSGQGANIQYF. The CDR3 nucleotides read TGTGCCAGCAGCTTATCTTCGGGACAGGGGGCAAACATTCAGTACTTC.

The genes are TRBV30 and TRBJ2-7, with TRBD1 as a possible D gene (6 bases). Germline loops: CDR1 GTSNPN, CDR2 SVGIG (reference sequence). V lost 1 base to trimming and J lost 5 bases, with 12 bases between them. The CDR3 length is 13 residues. CDR3 sequence (DNA): TGTGCCTGGAGTGGAGGGGGATCCCACGAGCAGTACTTC. It codes for CAWSGGGSHEQYF.

The J gene is TRBJ1-1, the V gene TRBV5-1, with 7 bases matching TRBD1. Trimming took 2 bases from V and 4 from J; bases not matched to a gene: 5. The CDR3 is made up of 14 amino acids. Germline V CDR1 and CDR2: SGHRS, YFSETQ. This CDR3 is CASSFETGLTEAFF. CDR3 bases: TGCGCCAGCAGCTTCGAGACAGGGCTCACTGAAGCTTTCTTT.

Concerning this clone: One end of the junction is discordant with germline, which a read error may explain. The genes are TRBV29-1 and TRBJ1-1; D is unresolved. Germline V gives CDR1 SQVTM, CDR2 ANQGSEA. This CDR3 contains 10 residues. The CDR3 sequence: CSVIDTEAFF. Written as DNA, the CDR3 is TGCAGCGTTATAGACACCGAAGCTTTCTTT.

The V call is TRBV19, the J call TRBJ1-2, with D perhaps TRBD1 (6 bases). From germline, CDR1 is LNHDA and CDR2 SQIVND (reference sequence). The CDR3 extends over 14 amino acids. V lost 4 bases and J 3 bases, leaving 12 bases between the germline ends. CDR3: CASSRQVGDYGYTF. The CDR3, as DNA: TGTGCCAGTAGTAGACAGGTTGGGGACTATGGCTACACCTTC.

This clone was found a few times. The V call is TRBV21-1, the J call TRBJ2-5; the table's D call, TRBD1, was not checked against the DNA. TRBV21-1 is assigned pseudogene status. The CDR3 runs 17 residues. The DNA for the CDR3 is TGTGCCAGCAGCGCCGGATCAGGGGGCATCCGAGAAGAGACCCAGTACTTC. Its protein product is CASSAGSGGIREETQYF.

In its sample, this clone was seen a few times. V is TRBV13 and J is TRBJ2-7; 11 nucleotides match TRBD2. Germline loops: CDR1 PRHDT, CDR2 FYEKMQ (reference sequence). Germline trimming cut 2 bases from V and 1 base from J; bases unmatched to any gene: 4. The CDR3 has 16 amino acids. The chain's CDR3 is CASSLLRTSGSYEQYF. In DNA, the CDR3 is TGTGCCAGCAGCTTACTACGGACTAGCGGGTCCTACGAGCAGTACTTC. The full variable domain, with the rest looked up from reference TRBV13 and TRBJ2-7, is AAGVIQSPRHLIKEKRETATLKCYPIPRHDTVYWYQQGPGQDPQFLISFYEKMQSDKGSIPDRFSAQQFSDYHSELNMSSLELGDSALYFCASSLLRTSGSYEQYFGPGTRLTVT.

DNA of the CDR3: TGTGCCACCAGCAGGATAGGACAATTAGGGGAGCTGTTTTTT. This translates into CATSRIGQLGELFF. The V gene is TRBV15, the J gene TRBJ2-2, with D possibly being TRBD1 (5 bases). CDR1 is LNHNV, CDR2 YYDKDF, per germline (reference sequence). The CDR3 is 14 amino acids. The V end lost 3 bases, the J end lost 8 bases, and 13 bases lay between the germline ends.

This clone was seen a few times. Other DNA sequences in this sample translate to the same CDR3. The chain couples TRBV9 to TRBJ2-3, with D possibly matching TRBD1 (5 bases). The CDR3 totals 14 residues. Germline CDR1 reads SGDLS; CDR2 reads YYNGEE. V lost 0 bases and J lost 3, with 8 bases in between. CDR3 protein: CASSVAQVTDTQYF. The CDR3 DNA is TGTGCCAGCAGCGTAGCACAGGTTACAGATACGCAGTATTTT.

V is TRBV28 and J is TRBJ2-2; 8 bases fit TRBD1. CDR3 length: 12 residues. Germline CDR1 and CDR2: MDHEN and SYDVKM. After removal of 6 bases from V and 9 bases from J, the junction contained 3 bases not matched to a gene. This chain's CDR3 is CASSRGQRELFF. DNA for the CDR3: TGTGCCAGCAGCAGGGGGCAAAGGGAGCTGTTTTTT.

This chain uses TRBV25-1 with TRBJ1-1; 9 bases map to TRBD1. Germline loops: CDR1 MGHDK, CDR2 SYGVNS. CDR3 size: 14 residues. The V and J ends lost 2 bases and 6 bases, in that order; junction bases with no gene match: 4. The CDR3 loop reads CASSERDRDAEAFF. CDR3 DNA: TGTGCCAGCAGTGAAAGGGACAGGGACGCTGAAGCTTTCTTT.

This clone came up a few times. This chain links TRBV30 with TRBJ2-3, with D tentatively TRBD1 (6 bases). Trimming removed 4 bases at V and 4 bases at J, with 15 bases between. The CDR3 runs to 14 residues. Germline CDR1 GTSNPN, CDR2 SVGIG (reference sequence). CDR3 in DNA: TGTGCCTGGAACAGACAGGTGACGGCAGATACGCAGTATTTT. Translated, it gives CAWNRQVTADTQYF. The full variable domain, in which reference TRBV30 and TRBJ2-3 provide the parts outside the CDR3, is SQTIHQWPATLVQPVGSPLSLECTVEGTSNPNLYWYRQAAGRGLQLLFYSVGIGQISSEVPQNLSASRPQDRQFILSSKKLLLSDSGFYLCAWNRQVTADTQYFGPGTRLTVL.

This clone showed up just a few times. This rearrangement joins TRBV28 to TRBJ2-7, with 9 positions matching TRBD1. Losses at the gene ends were 6 bases for V and 2 bases for J; bases not matched to a gene: 8. This CDR3 comprises 15 residues. Germline V gives CDR1 MDHEN, CDR2 SYDVKM. CDR3 coding DNA: TGTGCCAGCAGCACAGGACAGGGGAAGGCCTACGAGCAGTACTTC. This codes for CASSTGQGKAYEQYF.

This clone was counted only a few times. V usage is TRBV30 and J usage is TRBJ2-1, with TRBD1 as a possible D gene (6 bases). V shed 0 bases and J shed 11 bases, with 11 bases lying between them. CDR3 length equals 12 residues. The germline V gene has CDR1 GTSNPN and CDR2 SVGIG (reference sequence). This CDR3 is CAWSVLTGQQFF. CDR3 DNA: TGTGCCTGGAGTGTACTGACAGGCCAGCAGTTCTTC. The entire variable domain, with the rest obtained from reference TRBV30 and TRBJ2-1, is as follows: SQTIHQWPATLVQPVGSPLSLECTVEGTSNPNLYWYRQAAGRGLQLLFYSVGIGQISSEVPQNLSASRPQDRQFILSSKKLLLSDSGFYLCAWSVLTGQQFFGPGTRLTVL.

The chain joins TRBV21-1 to TRBJ2-3; the table's D call, TRBD1, has no DNA check behind it. TRBV21-1 is a known pseudogene. The CDR3 covers 14 residues. As DNA, the CDR3 is TGTGCCAGCAGCACCAGACAGGGGGAAGATACGCAGTATTTT. Amino acids: CASSTRQGEDTQYF.

In this sample, this clone turned up a few times. The J gene is TRBJ1-1, the V gene TRBV30; perhaps TRBD1 as D (5 bases). The CDR3 covers 14 residues. The germline gives CDR1 GTSNPN, CDR2 SVGIG (reference sequence). Trimming took off 2 bases at V and 2 bases at J, with 12 bases between the two ends. The DNA of the CDR3 is TGTGCCTGGAGTTTGGGGCAGGCCAACACTGAAGCTTTCTTT. The encoded protein is CAWSLGQANTEAFF.

The rearrangement joins TRBV2 to TRBJ2-5, with 12 bases that match TRBD2. The germline V gene encodes CDR1 SNHLY and CDR2 FYNNEI. Germline trimming cut 2 bases from V and 1 base from J; bases unmatched to any gene: 5. The CDR3 is made up of 17 amino acids. In DNA, the CDR3 is TGTGCCAGCAGTGAACTAGCGGGAGGGCCTGGCCAAGAGACCCAGTACTTC. Translation gives CASSELAGGPGQETQYF.

The gene calls are TRBV9 and TRBJ2-1, with 7 bases matching TRBD2. CDR1 SGDLS and CDR2 YYNGEE come from the germline V gene. Germline trimming cut 0 bases from V and 2 bases from J; bases unmatched to any gene: 5. This CDR3 has 16 residues. CDR3 protein: CASSVVGRAPYNEQFF. The DNA of the CDR3 is TGTGCCAGCAGCGTAGTGGGGAGGGCCCCCTACAATGAGCAGTTCTTC. The complete variable domain, with remaining parts taken from reference TRBV9 and TRBJ2-1, reads DSGVTQTPKHLITATGQRVTLRCSPRSGDLSVYWYQQSLDQGLQFLIQYYNGEERAKGNILERFSAQQFPDLHSELNLSSLELGDSALYFCASSVVGRAPYNEQFFGPGTRLTVL.

The chain is built from TRBV30 and TRBJ2-7, with 8 bases matching TRBD1. The CDR3 extends over 15 amino acids. Trimming cost V 0 bases and J 4 bases; bases outside gene matches: 8. From germline, CDR1 is GTSNPN and CDR2 SVGIG (reference sequence). The CDR3, as DNA: TGTGCCTGGAGTGTATTGGGCAGGGGGCCTTACGAGCAGTACTTC. Protein sequence: CAWSVLGRGPYEQYF. Full variable domain (missing parts from reference TRBV30 and TRBJ2-7): SQTIHQWPATLVQPVGSPLSLECTVEGTSNPNLYWYRQAAGRGLQLLFYSVGIGQISSEVPQNLSASRPQDRQFILSSKKLLLSDSGFYLCAWSVLGRGPYEQYFGPGTRLTVT.

The CDR3 coding sequence is TGTGCCAGCAGTTACGGGCCGGAGACCCAGTACTTC. It is translated as CASSYGPETQYF. This chain joins TRBV6-6 and TRBJ2-5; D is unclear. The V gene lost 2 bases and the J gene lost 5 bases, with 6 bases spanning the gap. Germline V CDR1 and CDR2: MNHNY, SVGAGI (reference sequence). The CDR3 spans 12 residues.